This T cell receptor (beta chain) was obtained from a study of cytomegalovirus exposure and HLA in healthy donors. General study results and limits: In a later analysis, at a false discovery rate of 0.05, over 15,000 TCR beta sequences matched HLA alleles.

With respect to this clone: Antigen unknown. This same CDR3 is encoded by further DNA sequences in the sample.

The PCR made use of 60 Vbeta and 13 Jbeta primers. Using immunoSEQ multiplex PCR, the repertoire was profiled, and TCRdb retains in-frame clones only, with some absent. In the table there are 210,000 or so clones, approximately 88% of which are singletons. In germline, CDR1 is SQVTM, CDR2 ANQGSEA. Deletions cut 7 bases from V and 3 bases from J, with 12 bases between. The CDR3 is made up of 12 amino acids. The specimen sequenced was PBMCs. This TCR was recovered from a boy aged 2 to 9 in good health and CMV-seronegative. This sequence joins TRBV29-1 and TRBJ1-1; D is possibly TRBD1 (5 bases). The CDR3 DNA is TGCAGCGGGGCAGGGATCTACACTGAAGCTTTCTTT. This codes for CSGAGIYTEAFF.